This T cell receptor (beta chain) was recorded in a study of metastatic and nonmetastatic thyroid tumors. Study information: The study looked at repertoires side by side in blood and in tumor or nodule tissue from malignant and benign thyroid patients.

TCRdb re-called clones via MiXCR from the PCR reads. The sample yields under 35,000 clones, roughly a quarter seen once. None of the patients had undergone any treatment ahead of thyroid surgery. About this clone itself: The antigen remains unidentified. At one boundary the junction diverges from the germline segment, which might be a read error.

Study conclusions and caveats: The reported finding was significantly higher TCR beta diversity in malignant thyroid tumors relative to benign nodules, in blood and tumor.

The sample consisted of blood. The TCR originated in a female donor with papillary thyroid cancer or a benign thyroid nodule (not recorded which). Some clones in this sample may be carry-over from other donors' samples.

CDR3 in amino acids: CASILAGRGVNEQFF. The CDR3 DNA reads TGTGCCAGCATTTTAGCAGGACGTGGGGTGAATGAGCAGTTCTTC. The V call is TRBV12-3 or TRBV12-4, the J call TRBJ2-1; D unclear. The CDR3 is 15 residues long.